These T cell receptor beta chains were read from a single sample in a study of T cells in Graves' hyperthyroidism and ophthalmopathy. TCRdb processed the multiplex PCR reads anew with MiXCR; each CDR3 protein has one entry. The sample lists 500,000 to 650,000 distinct CDR3 sequences; 13% to 15% were seen once. Sequenced material: blood. The receptors come from a woman aged 40 to 55 with Graves' hyperthyroidism. CDR3s include the opening cysteine and the closing phenylalanine or tryptophan. The D gene is left open where the match is weak. The size of a clone is reported for some rows only, either as once, few or many, or as a class for expanded clones.

d_call: TRBD2; j_call: TRBJ2-7; v_call: TRBV29-1; clone_size: many; cdr3_nt: TGCAGCGTGGAGCGGGAGGGCCGTAGGGAGCAGTACTTC; cdr3_aa: CSVEREGRREQYF
d_call: TRBD1; j_call: TRBJ1-6; v_call: TRBV28; clone_size: .; cdr3_nt: TGTGCCAGCGCGAGAGCACAGGGGATCTTCAATTCACCCCTCCACTTT; cdr3_aa: CASARAQGIFNSPLHF
d_call: .; j_call: TRBJ2-2; v_call: TRBV5-8; clone_size: .; cdr3_nt: TGTGCCACCGGGTGGGGGATTAACACCGGGGAGCTGTTTTTT; cdr3_aa: CATGWGINTGELFF
d_call: .; j_call: TRBJ1-5; v_call: TRBV7-2; clone_size: many; cdr3_nt: TGTGCCAGCAGCGTTTCAGCTAGCAATCAGCCCCAGCATTTT; cdr3_aa: CASSVSASNQPQHF
d_call: .; j_call: TRBJ2-7; v_call: TRBV7-6; clone_size: many; cdr3_nt: TGTGCCAGCAGCTTAGGGGGACACTTCTACGAGCAGTACTTC; cdr3_aa: CASSLGGHFYEQYF
d_call: .; j_call: TRBJ2-3; v_call: TRBV28; clone_size: many; cdr3_nt: TGTGCCAGCAGTTCTAGCGACACCTACTCGGGCACAGATACGCAGTATTTT; cdr3_aa: CASSSSDTYSGTDTQYF
d_call: .; j_call: TRBJ2-7; v_call: TRBV6-1; clone_size: many; cdr3_nt: TGTGCCAGCAGTAGGGGGGAAGGCGCCTCCTACGAGCAGTACTTC; cdr3_aa: CASSRGEGASYEQYF
d_call: .; j_call: TRBJ1-6; v_call: TRBV12-3/TRBV12-4; clone_size: many; cdr3_nt: TGTGCCAGCAGTGGTCTTGAATCACCCCTCCACTTT; cdr3_aa: CASSGLESPLHF
d_call: TRBD1; j_call: TRBJ1-6; v_call: TRBV28; clone_size: many; cdr3_nt: TGTGCCAGCAGGGCCATGACAGGGGGCAATTCACCCCTCCACTTT; cdr3_aa: CASRAMTGGNSPLHF
d_call: TRBD2; j_call: TRBJ2-5; v_call: TRBV9; clone_size: many; cdr3_nt: TGTGCCAGCAGCTTCGGACTAGCGGGAGGCGTCCAAGAGACCCAGTACTTC; cdr3_aa: CASSFGLAGGVQETQYF
d_call: .; j_call: TRBJ1-2; v_call: TRBV20-1; clone_size: many; cdr3_nt: TGCAGTGCTAGAGGTTCCCAGGGAGCTAACTATGGCTACACCTTC; cdr3_aa: CSARGSQGANYGYTF
d_call: .; j_call: TRBJ2-1; v_call: TRBV2; clone_size: .; cdr3_nt: TGTGCCAGCAGTGGGGAGGCCCCCTACAATGAGCAGTTCTTC; cdr3_aa: CASSGEAPYNEQFF
d_call: .; j_call: TRBJ2-2; v_call: TRBV28; clone_size: .; cdr3_nt: TGTGCCAGCAGTGGGGGGTTAGGTCGGACCGGGGAGCTGTTTTTT; cdr3_aa: CASSGGLGRTGELFF
d_call: .; j_call: TRBJ2-2; v_call: TRBV3-1; clone_size: .; cdr3_nt: TGTGCCGGCAGCCAACAACACGGGGCCGGGGAGCTGTTTTTT; cdr3_aa: CAGSQQHGAGELFF
d_call: TRBD1; j_call: TRBJ2-4; v_call: TRBV6-5; clone_size: .; cdr3_nt: TGTGCCAGCAGTTACACCGGACAGGGGGCTCGGGGCATTCAGTACTTC; cdr3_aa: CASSYTGQGARGIQYF
d_call: TRBD1; j_call: TRBJ1-5; v_call: TRBV28; clone_size: few; cdr3_nt: TGTGCCAGCAGTTCATATTTCGTGCGACAGGGTAGCAATCAGCCCCAGCATTTT; cdr3_aa: CASSSYFVRQGSNQPQHF
d_call: .; j_call: TRBJ2-1; v_call: TRBV27; clone_size: few; cdr3_nt: TGTGCCAGCAGTTTATTATCCGGAACCCTGGGACACAATGAGCAGTTCTTC; cdr3_aa: CASSLLSGTLGHNEQFF
d_call: .; j_call: TRBJ2-3; v_call: TRBV4-1; clone_size: .; cdr3_nt: TGCGCCAGCAGCCAACTCCTTAGCACAGATACGCAGTATTTT; cdr3_aa: CASSQLLSTDTQYF
d_call: .; j_call: TRBJ1-2; v_call: TRBV30; clone_size: many; cdr3_nt: TGTGCCTGGAGTGTACTTGCCGGGGCTAACTATGGCTACACCTTC; cdr3_aa: CAWSVLAGANYGYTF
d_call: .; j_call: TRBJ2-5; v_call: TRBV2; clone_size: many; cdr3_nt: TGTGCCAGCAGTGATGTAAGCGCCCAAGAGACCCAGTACTTC; cdr3_aa: CASSDVSAQETQYF
d_call: TRBD2; j_call: TRBJ2-1; v_call: TRBV7-2; clone_size: few; cdr3_nt: TGTGCCAGCAGCCCCAACAGCCTAGCGGCCTACAATGAGCAGTTCTTC; cdr3_aa: CASSPNSLAAYNEQFF
d_call: .; j_call: TRBJ1-2; v_call: TRBV12-3/TRBV12-4; clone_size: many; cdr3_nt: TGTGCCAGCAGTTTACTGACGGGGATGGATGGCTACACCTTC; cdr3_aa: CASSLLTGMDGYTF
d_call: .; j_call: TRBJ2-3; v_call: TRBV28; clone_size: many; cdr3_nt: TGTGCCAGCAGTGCGGGGTTCCCCCCCCATTCAGATACGCAGTATTTT; cdr3_aa: CASSAGFPPHSDTQYF
d_call: TRBD1; j_call: TRBJ1-5; v_call: TRBV28; clone_size: many; cdr3_nt: TGTGCCAGCAGCTACAGGGGGCGGAGGCAGCCCCAGCATTTT; cdr3_aa: CASSYRGRRQPQHF
d_call: TRBD1; j_call: TRBJ2-7; v_call: TRBV7-9; clone_size: .; cdr3_nt: TGTGCCAGCAGAGCGATAGGGGGCTCGGACGAGCAGTACTTC; cdr3_aa: CASRAIGGSDEQYF
d_call: TRBD2; j_call: TRBJ2-7; v_call: TRBV3-1; clone_size: many; cdr3_nt: TGTGCCAGCAGCCAACCCCGGACTAGCGGGGGTTCCTACGAGCAGTACTTC; cdr3_aa: CASSQPRTSGGSYEQYF
d_call: TRBD2; j_call: TRBJ2-1; v_call: TRBV11-2; clone_size: many; cdr3_nt: TGTGCCAGCAGCCATGGACTAGCGGGCCCTACCTCCTACAATGAGCAGTTCTTC; cdr3_aa: CASSHGLAGPTSYNEQFF
d_call: .; j_call: TRBJ1-5; v_call: TRBV19; clone_size: few; cdr3_nt: TGTGCCAGCATGGGGGCAGTTATATATAGCAATCAGCCCCAGCATTTT; cdr3_aa: CASMGAVIYSNQPQHF
d_call: .; j_call: TRBJ1-1; v_call: TRBV6-1; clone_size: many; cdr3_nt: TGTGCCTCCGTTAAAGAGGGGGGGACTGAAGCTTTCTTT; cdr3_aa: CASVKEGGTEAFF
d_call: .; j_call: TRBJ1-1; v_call: TRBV29-1; clone_size: many; cdr3_nt: TGCAGCGTGGAAACCCCAGGGGAAAGGACTGAAGCTTTCTTT; cdr3_aa: CSVETPGERTEAFF
d_call: TRBD1; j_call: TRBJ1-2; v_call: TRBV20-1; clone_size: few; cdr3_nt: TGCAGTGCTAATGGGGACAGGACTAACTATGGCTACACCTTC; cdr3_aa: CSANGDRTNYGYTF
d_call: TRBD1; j_call: TRBJ1-5; v_call: TRBV30; clone_size: .; cdr3_nt: TGTGCCTGGAGCACACCCGGGACAGGGGGCGTTCAGCCCCAGCATTTT; cdr3_aa: CAWSTPGTGGVQPQHF
d_call: TRBD1; j_call: TRBJ2-3; v_call: TRBV11-2; clone_size: many; cdr3_nt: TGTGCCAGCAGCTTAGTTTTACAGGGGGCCTCAGATACGCAGTATTTT; cdr3_aa: CASSLVLQGASDTQYF
d_call: .; j_call: TRBJ2-1; v_call: TRBV11-1; clone_size: many; cdr3_nt: TGTGCCAGCAAGGGAAGCGCCCTATCCAATGAGCAGTTCTTC; cdr3_aa: CASKGSALSNEQFF
d_call: TRBD2; j_call: TRBJ2-1; v_call: TRBV9; clone_size: few; cdr3_nt: TGTGCCAGCAGCGTAAAGGCGGGAGGGTGGGATGAGCAGTTCTTC; cdr3_aa: CASSVKAGGWDEQFF
d_call: .; j_call: TRBJ2-5; v_call: TRBV2; clone_size: many; cdr3_nt: TGTGCCAGCAGTTTACGCCCCCGGACTAGACATAGGGGGCAAGAGACCCAGTACTTC; cdr3_aa: CASSLRPRTRHRGQETQYF
d_call: TRBD1; j_call: TRBJ1-2; v_call: TRBV20-1; clone_size: .; cdr3_nt: TGCAGTGCTAGAGACCTCCGGACAGGGCATATGAATGGCTACACCTTC; cdr3_aa: CSARDLRTGHMNGYTF
d_call: .; j_call: TRBJ2-1; v_call: TRBV5-4; clone_size: .; cdr3_nt: TGTGCCAGCAGCTTGGAGGCGGATCTCTCCTACAATGAGCAGTTCTTC; cdr3_aa: CASSLEADLSYNEQFF
d_call: TRBD1; j_call: TRBJ1-1; v_call: TRBV30; clone_size: many; cdr3_nt: TGTGCCTGGAGTTTAACAGGGGACACTGAAGCTTTCTTT; cdr3_aa: CAWSLTGDTEAFF
d_call: .; j_call: TRBJ1-2; v_call: TRBV11-2; clone_size: few; cdr3_nt: TGTGCCAGCAGCTTAGATCTGACAGAGAGGGGCTACACCTTC; cdr3_aa: CASSLDLTERGYTF
d_call: TRBD1; j_call: TRBJ1-4; v_call: TRBV25-1; clone_size: .; cdr3_nt: TGTGCCAGCAGTGACGACAGGGGAACTGCTAATGAAAAACTGTTTTTT; cdr3_aa: CASSDDRGTANEKLFF
d_call: .; j_call: TRBJ2-5; v_call: TRBV18; clone_size: few; cdr3_nt: TGTGCCAGCTCACCACAAGTAGAGACCCAGTACTTC; cdr3_aa: CASSPQVETQYF